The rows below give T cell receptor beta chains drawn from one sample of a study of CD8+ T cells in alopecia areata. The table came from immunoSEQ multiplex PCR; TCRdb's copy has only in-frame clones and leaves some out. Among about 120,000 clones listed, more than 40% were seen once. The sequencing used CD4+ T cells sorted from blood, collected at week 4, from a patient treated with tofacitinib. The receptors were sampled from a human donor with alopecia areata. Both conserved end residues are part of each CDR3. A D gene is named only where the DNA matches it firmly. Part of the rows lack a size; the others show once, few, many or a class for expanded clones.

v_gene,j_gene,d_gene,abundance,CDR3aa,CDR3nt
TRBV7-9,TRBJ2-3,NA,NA,CASRQEGTDTQYF,TGTGCCAGCCGGCAGGAGGGCACAGATACGCAGTATTTT
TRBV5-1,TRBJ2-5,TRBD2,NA,CASSTKGLAGIKETQYF,TGCGCCAGCAGCACCAAGGGACTAGCGGGGATAAAAGAGACCCAGTACTTC
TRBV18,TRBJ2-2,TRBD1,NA,CASSSTGDTGELFF,TGTGCCAGCTCATCTACAGGGGACACCGGGGAGCTGTTTTTT
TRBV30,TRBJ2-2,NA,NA,CAWGPRTGELFF,TGTGCCTGGGGACCGAGGACCGGGGAGCTGTTTTTT
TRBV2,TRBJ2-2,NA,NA,CASNLIRNTGELFF,TGTGCCAGCAACCTAATCCGCAACACCGGGGAGCTGTTTTTT
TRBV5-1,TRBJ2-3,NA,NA,CASSLDRTTDTQYF,TGCGCCAGCAGCTTGGACAGGACCACAGATACGCAGTATTTT
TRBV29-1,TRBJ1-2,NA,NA,CSSYSGEANYGYTF,TGCAGCAGTTACTCAGGGGAAGCTAACTATGGCTACACCTTC
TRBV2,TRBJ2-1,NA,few,CASISRAVSLPRSYNEQFF,TGTGCCAGCATCAGTAGGGCGGTTAGCCTCCCCCGCTCCTACAATGAGCAGTTCTTC
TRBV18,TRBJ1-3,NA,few,CASSQGTGAGNTIYF,TGTGCCAGCTCGCAAGGCACCGGAGCGGGAAACACCATATATTTT
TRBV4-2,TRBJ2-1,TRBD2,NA,CASSQDFWTSGTNEQFF,TGTGCCAGCAGCCAAGATTTCTGGACTAGCGGGACCAATGAGCAGTTCTTC
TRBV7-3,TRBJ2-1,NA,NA,CASSLGPDSSYNEQFF,TGTGCCAGCAGCTTAGGTCCAGATAGCTCCTACAATGAGCAGTTCTTC
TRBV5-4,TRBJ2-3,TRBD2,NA,CASSQLSGGARGTDTQYF,TGTGCCAGCAGCCAACTTAGCGGGGGGGCCCGAGGGACAGATACGCAGTATTTT
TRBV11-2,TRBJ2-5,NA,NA,CASSQIGIQETQYF,TGTGCCAGCAGCCAAATAGGGATCCAAGAGACCCAGTACTTC
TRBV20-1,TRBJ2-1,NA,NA,CSARDEPEQFF,TGCAGTGCTAGAGACGAACCTGAGCAGTTCTTC
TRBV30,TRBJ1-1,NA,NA,CAWSLSTEAFF,TGTGCCTGGAGTCTTAGCACTGAAGCTTTCTTT